A single sample is the source of the 2 T cell receptor beta chains below, sequenced in a study of blood T cells in healthy people across ages. The second PCR ran roughly 7 to 11 cycles with a sample-barcoded 5' primer and J-beta primers. One entry per CDR3 protein, called by TCRdb with MiXCR from the 5' RACE reads. The sample lists about 1.6 million distinct CDR3 sequences, about 32% occurring once. Source material: blood. The receptor source for this set is a woman in her 30s in good health.

As to this clonotype: Relative to the germline gene, one junction end is altered; a read error may explain this. The rearrangement joins TRBV6-6 to TRBJ2-1; 10 bases are shared with TRBD1. Germline assignment: CDR1 MNHNY and CDR2 SVGAGI (reference sequence). CDR3 length: 15 residues. The CDR3 DNA reads as TGTGCCAGCAGTTATGGGGACAGGGGCGCCGGGGAGCTGTTCTTC. It codes for CASSYGDRGAGELFF.

The chain carries TRBV7-2 and TRBJ2-5, with TRBD2 matching 10 bases. The DNA end lines up better with TRBJ2-7; the J call may be wrong. Germline V lookup: CDR1 SGHTA, CDR2 FQGNSA. The CDR3 length is 15 residues. CDR3 sequence reads: CASSLVAAGGYEQYF. In DNA, the CDR3 is TGTGCCAGCAGCTTAGTCGCAGCGGGAGGGTACGAGCAGTACTTC.